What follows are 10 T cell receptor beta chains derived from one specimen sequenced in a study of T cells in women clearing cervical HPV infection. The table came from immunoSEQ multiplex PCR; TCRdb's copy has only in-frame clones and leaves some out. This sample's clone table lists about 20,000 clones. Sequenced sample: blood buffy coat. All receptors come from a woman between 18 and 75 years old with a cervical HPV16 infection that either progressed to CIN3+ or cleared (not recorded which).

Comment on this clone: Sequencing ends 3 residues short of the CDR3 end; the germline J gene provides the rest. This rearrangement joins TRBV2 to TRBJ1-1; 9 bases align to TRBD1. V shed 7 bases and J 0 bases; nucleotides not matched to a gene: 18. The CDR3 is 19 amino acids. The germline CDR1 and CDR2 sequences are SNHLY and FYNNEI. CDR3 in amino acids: CASNTGGVGGGIMNTEAFF. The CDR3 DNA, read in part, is TGTGCCAGCAATACAGGGGGCGTGGGGGGCGGTATAATGAACACTGAA. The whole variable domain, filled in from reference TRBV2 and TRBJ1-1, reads EPEVTQTPSHQVTQMGQEVILRCVPISNHLYFYWYRQILGQKVEFLVSFYNNEISEKSEIFDDQFSVERPDGSNFTLKIRSTKLEDSAMYFCASNTGGVGGGIMNTEAFFGQGTRLTVV.

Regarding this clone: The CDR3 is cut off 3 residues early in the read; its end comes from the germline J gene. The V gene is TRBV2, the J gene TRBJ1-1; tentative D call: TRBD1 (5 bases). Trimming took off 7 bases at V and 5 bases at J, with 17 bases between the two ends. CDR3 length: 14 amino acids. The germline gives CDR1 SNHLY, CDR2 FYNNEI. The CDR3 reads CASTPGGVSTEAFF. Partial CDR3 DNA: TGTGCCAGCACCCCGGGGGGGGTCTCGACTGAA.

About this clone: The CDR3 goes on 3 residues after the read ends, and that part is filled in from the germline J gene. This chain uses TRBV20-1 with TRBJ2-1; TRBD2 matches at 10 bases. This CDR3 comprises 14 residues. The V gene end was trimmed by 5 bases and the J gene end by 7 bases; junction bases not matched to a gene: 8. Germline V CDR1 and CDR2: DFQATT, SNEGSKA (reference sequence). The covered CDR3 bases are TGCAGTGCTTGGAGCGGGGGGGCGCGTAATGAG. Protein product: CSAWSGGARNE. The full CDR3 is CSAWSGGARNEQFF.

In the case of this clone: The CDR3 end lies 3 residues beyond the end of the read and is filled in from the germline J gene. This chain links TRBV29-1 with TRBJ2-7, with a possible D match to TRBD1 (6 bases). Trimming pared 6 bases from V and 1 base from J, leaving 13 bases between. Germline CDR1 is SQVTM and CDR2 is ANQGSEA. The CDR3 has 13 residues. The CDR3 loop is CSVALGQSYEQYF. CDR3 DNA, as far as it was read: TGCAGCGTCGCACTTGGACAGTCCTACGAG.

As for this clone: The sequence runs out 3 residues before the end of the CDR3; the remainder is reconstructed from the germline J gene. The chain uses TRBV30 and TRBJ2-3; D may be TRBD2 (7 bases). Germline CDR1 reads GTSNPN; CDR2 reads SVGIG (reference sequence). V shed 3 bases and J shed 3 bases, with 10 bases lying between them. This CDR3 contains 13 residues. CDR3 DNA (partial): TGTGCCTGGAGGGGGGGGGCAACAGATACG. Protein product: CAWRGGATDT. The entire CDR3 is CAWRGGATDTQYF.

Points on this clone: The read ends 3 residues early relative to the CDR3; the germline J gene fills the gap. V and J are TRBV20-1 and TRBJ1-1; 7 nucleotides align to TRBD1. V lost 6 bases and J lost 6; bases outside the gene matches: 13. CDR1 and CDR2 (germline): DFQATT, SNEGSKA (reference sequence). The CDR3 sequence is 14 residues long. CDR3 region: CSAGPRQGRAEAFF. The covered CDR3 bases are TGCAGTGCAGGCCCCCGACAGGGTAGGGCTGAA.

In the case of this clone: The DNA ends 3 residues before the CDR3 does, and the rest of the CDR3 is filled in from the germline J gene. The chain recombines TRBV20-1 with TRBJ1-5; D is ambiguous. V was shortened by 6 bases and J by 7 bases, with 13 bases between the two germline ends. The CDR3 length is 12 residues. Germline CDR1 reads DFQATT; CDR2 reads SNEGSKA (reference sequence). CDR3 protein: CSAQAAGQPQHF. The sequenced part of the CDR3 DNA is TGCAGTGCCCAGGCGGCGGGGCAGCCC.

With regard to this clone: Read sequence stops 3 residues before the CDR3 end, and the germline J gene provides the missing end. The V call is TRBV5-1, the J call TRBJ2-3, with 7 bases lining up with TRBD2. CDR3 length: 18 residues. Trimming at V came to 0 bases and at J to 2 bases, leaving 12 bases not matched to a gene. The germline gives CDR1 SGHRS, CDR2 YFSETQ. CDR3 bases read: TGCGCCAGCAGCTTGGGGGGAAGAGAGCGGGGCCCCACAGATACG. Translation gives CASSLGGRERGPTDT. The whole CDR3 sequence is CASSLGGRERGPTDTQYF.

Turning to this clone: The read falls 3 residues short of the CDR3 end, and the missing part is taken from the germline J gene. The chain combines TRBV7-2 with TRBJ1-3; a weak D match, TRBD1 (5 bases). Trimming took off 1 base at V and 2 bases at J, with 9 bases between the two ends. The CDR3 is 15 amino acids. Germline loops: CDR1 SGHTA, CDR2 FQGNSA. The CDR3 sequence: CASSLGGGTGNTIYF. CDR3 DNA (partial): TGTGCCAGCAGCTTAGGTGGGGGGACTGGAAACACC.

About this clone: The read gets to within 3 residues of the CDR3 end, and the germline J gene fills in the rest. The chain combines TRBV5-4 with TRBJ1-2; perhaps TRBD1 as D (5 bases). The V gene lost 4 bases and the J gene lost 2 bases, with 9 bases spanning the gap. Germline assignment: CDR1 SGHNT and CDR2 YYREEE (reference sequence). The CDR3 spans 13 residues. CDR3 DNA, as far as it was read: TGTGCCAGCAGCCGACAGAACAACTATGGC. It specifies CASSRQNNYG. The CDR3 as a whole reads CASSRQNNYGYTF.